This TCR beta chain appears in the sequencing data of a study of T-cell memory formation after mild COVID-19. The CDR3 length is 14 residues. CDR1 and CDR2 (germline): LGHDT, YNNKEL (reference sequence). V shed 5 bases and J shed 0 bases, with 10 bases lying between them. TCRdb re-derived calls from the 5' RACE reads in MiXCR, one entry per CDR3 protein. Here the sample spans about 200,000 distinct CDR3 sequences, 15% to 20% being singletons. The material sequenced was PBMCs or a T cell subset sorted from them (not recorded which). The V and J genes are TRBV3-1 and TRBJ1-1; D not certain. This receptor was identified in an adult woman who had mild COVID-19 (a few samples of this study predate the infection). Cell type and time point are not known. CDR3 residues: CASSTGNLNTEAFF. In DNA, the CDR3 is TGTGCCAGCAGCACCGGGAACCTGAACACTGAAGCTTTCTTT.